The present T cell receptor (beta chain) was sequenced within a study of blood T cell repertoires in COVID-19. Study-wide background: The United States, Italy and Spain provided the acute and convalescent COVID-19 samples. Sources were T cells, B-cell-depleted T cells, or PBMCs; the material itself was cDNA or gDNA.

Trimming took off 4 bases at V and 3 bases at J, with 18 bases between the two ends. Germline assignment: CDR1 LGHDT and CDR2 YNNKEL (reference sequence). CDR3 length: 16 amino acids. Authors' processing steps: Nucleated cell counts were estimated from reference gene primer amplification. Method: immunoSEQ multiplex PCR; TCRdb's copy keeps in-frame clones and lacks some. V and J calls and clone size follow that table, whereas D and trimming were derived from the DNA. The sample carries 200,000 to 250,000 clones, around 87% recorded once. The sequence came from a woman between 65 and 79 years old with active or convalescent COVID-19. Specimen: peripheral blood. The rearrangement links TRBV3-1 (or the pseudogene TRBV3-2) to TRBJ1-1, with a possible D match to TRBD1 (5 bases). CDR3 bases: TGTGCCAGCAGCCGGTCGGTAAACCTAGGGGACACTGAAGCTTTCTTT. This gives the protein CASSRSVNLGDTEAFF.